What follows describes a single TCR beta chain. Antigen: not known. This record comes from a study of T cell responses to AZD1222 COVID-19 vaccine. Study observations and caveats: The peak T cell response came first, and repertoires were sampled only after it. Spike-specific TCR breadth and depth were elevated following two AZD1222 doses.

The CDR3 contains 14 residues. V shed 4 bases and J 0 bases; nucleotides not matched to a gene: 1. Germline lookup yields CDR1 SQVTM and CDR2 ANQGSEA. Here immunoSEQ multiplex PCR was the method, and the copy in TCRdb shows in-frame clones only, minus some. Among 150,000 to 200,000 clones, about 86% were seen once, and the ten largest hold around a tenth. The sample in question was peripheral blood, obtained 28 days after the second AZD1222 dose. The sequence was obtained from an adult who received the AZD1222 COVID-19 vaccine. The chain employs TRBV29-1 and TRBJ1-4; 8 nucleotides align to TRBD1. This CDR3 is CSVVRGPTNEKLFF. Written as DNA, the CDR3 is TGCAGCGTTGTCAGGGGGCCAACTAATGAAAAACTGTTTTTT.